One and the same sample provided the 5 T cell receptor beta chains below, sequenced in a study of immune evolution from preneoplasia to lung adenocarcinoma. The method was immunoSEQ multiplex PCR; TCRdb's version includes in-frame clones alone and lacks a portion of them. In the table there are several thousand clones, 65% to 85% of which are singletons. The sample taken for sequencing was FFPE lung adenocarcinoma in situ tissue. These receptors all stem from an older donor with lung adenocarcinoma.

The chain carries TRBV14 and TRBJ2-4; 10 nucleotides agree with TRBD1. Germline V CDR1 and CDR2: SGHDN, FVKESK. CDR3 length: 15 residues. J lost 6 bases, V lost 2 bases, and 4 bases had no gene match. CDR3 in amino acids: CASSQLDRGGNIQYF. The CDR3 coding sequence is TGTGCCAGCAGCCAACTGGACAGGGGGGGAAACATTCAGTACTTC.

This clone has just one count. This chain uses TRBV6-6 with TRBJ2-6; no firm D call. CDR1 and CDR2 (germline): MNHNY, SVGAGI (reference sequence). Trimming pared 5 bases from V and 2 bases from J, leaving 7 bases between. CDR3 length: 14 amino acids. CDR3 sequence reads: CASSQRTGANVLTF. The CDR3 nucleotides read TGTGCCAGCAGTCAACGCACTGGGGCCAACGTCCTGACTTTC.

The chain employs TRBV5-5 and TRBJ2-1; D is possibly TRBD1 or TRBD2 (5 bases each). The CDR3 sequence is 13 residues long. Germline V gene data show CDR1 as SGHKS and CDR2 as YYEKEE (reference sequence). Trimming removed 3 bases from V and 9 bases from J, with 13 bases in between. The CDR3 reads CASSWDARREQFF. The CDR3 DNA reads TGTGCCAGCAGCTGGGACGCGCGACGTGAGCAGTTCTTC.

This clone has a single count. The chain links TRBV9 to TRBJ2-3; 15 nucleotides agree with TRBD2. The CDR3 extends over 18 amino acids. Germline V lookup: CDR1 SGDLS, CDR2 YYNGEE. V shed 3 bases and J 1 base; nucleotides not matched to a gene: 6. CDR3 nucleotides: TGTGCCAGCAGCGCAGGACTAGCGGGAGGGCGGGGCACAGATACGCAGTATTTT. The encoded protein is CASSAGLAGGRGTDTQYF.

This chain links TRBV7-6 with TRBJ1-1; 7 nucleotides line up with TRBD1. The CDR3 runs to 13 residues. J gave up 2 bases and V 5 bases, and 2 bases lay outside the gene matches. CDR1 and CDR2 from the germline V gene are SGHVS and FNYEAQ. CDR3 in amino acids: CASSRDRNTEAFF. CDR3 DNA sequence: TGTGCCAGCAGCAGGGACAGAAACACTGAAGCTTTCTTT.